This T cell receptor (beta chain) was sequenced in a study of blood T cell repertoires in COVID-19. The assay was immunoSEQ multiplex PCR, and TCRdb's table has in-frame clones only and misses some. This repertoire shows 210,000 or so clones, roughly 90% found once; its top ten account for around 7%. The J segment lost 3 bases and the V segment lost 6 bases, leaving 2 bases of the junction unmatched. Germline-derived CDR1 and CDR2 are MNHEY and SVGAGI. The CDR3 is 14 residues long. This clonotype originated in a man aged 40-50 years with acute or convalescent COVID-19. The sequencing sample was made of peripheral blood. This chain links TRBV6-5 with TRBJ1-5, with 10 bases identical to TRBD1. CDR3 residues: CASRTGGNNQPQHF. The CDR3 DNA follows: TGTGCCAGCAGGACAGGGGGCAACAATCAGCCCCAGCATTTT.